What follows is one TCR beta chain and its context. As yet, its antigen is unknown. The sample comes from a study of T-cell memory formation after mild COVID-19. Looking at the study overall: Most TCR clusters belonged to a single donor. Overall study findings and caveats: CM and EM subsets held most contracting CD4+ clones; EMRA held CD8+ ones. The second-wave clones peaking on day 37 were not confirmed as SARS-CoV-2-specific.

V trimming: 0 bases; J trimming: 10 bases; junction bases outside the gene matches: 6. CDR3 length: 14 residues. CDR1 and CDR2 from the germline V gene are GTSNPN and SVGIG (reference sequence). 5'RACE, which relied on constant-segment primers, yielded TCR alpha and TCR beta cDNA libraries carrying sample barcodes and UMIs. From the 5' RACE reads, TCRdb called clonotypes with MiXCR, one entry per CDR3 protein. The sample lists about 290,000 distinct CDR3 sequences; more than 15% were seen once. This receptor was taken from a young man who had mild COVID-19 (a few samples of this study predate the infection). Cell type and time point are not known. Sequencing was done on a sample of PBMCs or a T cell subset sorted from them (not recorded which). This chain links TRBV30 with TRBJ1-4; TRBD1 agrees at 9 bases. The CDR3 region is CAWSVQGARGKLFF. The CDR3 DNA sequence: TGTGCCTGGAGTGTACAGGGGGCGCGTGGAAAACTGTTTTTT. Combining the CDR3 with reference TRBV30 and TRBJ1-4 gives the whole variable domain SQTIHQWPATLVQPVGSPLSLECTVEGTSNPNLYWYRQAAGRGLQLLFYSVGIGQISSEVPQNLSASRPQDRQFILSSKKLLLSDSGFYLCAWSVQGARGKLFFGSGTQLSVL.